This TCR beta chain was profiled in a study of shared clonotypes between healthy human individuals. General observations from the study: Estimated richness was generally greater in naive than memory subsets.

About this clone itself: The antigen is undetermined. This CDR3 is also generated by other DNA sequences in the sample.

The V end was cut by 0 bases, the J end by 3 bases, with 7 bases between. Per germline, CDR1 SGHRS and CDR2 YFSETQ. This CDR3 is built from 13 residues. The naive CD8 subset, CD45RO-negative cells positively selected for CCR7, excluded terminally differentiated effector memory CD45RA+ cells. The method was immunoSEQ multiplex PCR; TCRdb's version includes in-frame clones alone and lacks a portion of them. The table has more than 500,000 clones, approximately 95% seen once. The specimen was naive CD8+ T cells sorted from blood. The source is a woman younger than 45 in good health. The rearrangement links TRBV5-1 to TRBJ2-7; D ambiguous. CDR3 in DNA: TGCGCCAGCAGCTTGGGCGGAAACTACGAGCAGTACTTC. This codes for CASSLGGNYEQYF.